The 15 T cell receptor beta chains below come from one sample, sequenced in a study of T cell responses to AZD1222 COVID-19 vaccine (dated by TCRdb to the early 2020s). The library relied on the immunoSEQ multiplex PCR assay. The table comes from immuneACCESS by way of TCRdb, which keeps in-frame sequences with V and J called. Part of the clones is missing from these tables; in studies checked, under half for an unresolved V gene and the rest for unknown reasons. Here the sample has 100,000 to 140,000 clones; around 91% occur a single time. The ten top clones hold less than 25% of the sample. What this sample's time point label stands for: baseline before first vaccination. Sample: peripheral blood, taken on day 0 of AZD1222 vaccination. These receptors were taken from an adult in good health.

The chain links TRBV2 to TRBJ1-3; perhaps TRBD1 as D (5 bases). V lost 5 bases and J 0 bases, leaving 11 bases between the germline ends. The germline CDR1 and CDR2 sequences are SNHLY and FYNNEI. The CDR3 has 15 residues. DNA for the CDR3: TGTGCCAGCAGTCCCGGGGCGGACTCTGGAAACACCATATATTTT. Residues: CASSPGADSGNTIYF.

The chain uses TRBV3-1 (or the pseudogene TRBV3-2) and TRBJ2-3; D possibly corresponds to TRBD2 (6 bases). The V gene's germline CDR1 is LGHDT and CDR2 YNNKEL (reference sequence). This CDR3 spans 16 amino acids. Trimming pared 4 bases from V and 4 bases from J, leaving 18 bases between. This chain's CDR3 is CASSLPWGWRADTQYF. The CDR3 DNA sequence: TGTGCCAGCAGCCTCCCGTGGGGGTGGAGGGCAGATACGCAGTATTTT.

CDR3 in amino acids: CASSLDGRERGGYTF. The CDR3 nucleotides are TGTGCCAGCAGCTTGGACGGCAGGGAAAGAGGAGGCTACACCTTC. V and J are TRBV5-4 and TRBJ1-2; possibly TRBD1 for D (5 bases). V lost 0 bases and J lost 8, with 17 bases in between. The CDR3 has 15 residues. Germline V gene lookup returns CDR1 SGHNT and CDR2 YYREEE (reference sequence).

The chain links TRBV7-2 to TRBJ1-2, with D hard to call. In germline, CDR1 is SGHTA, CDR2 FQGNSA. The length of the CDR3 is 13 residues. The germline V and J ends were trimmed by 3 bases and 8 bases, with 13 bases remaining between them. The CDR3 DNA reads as TGTGCCAGCAGCTTTGCATCCAGGCAAGGCTACACCTTC. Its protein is CASSFASRQGYTF.

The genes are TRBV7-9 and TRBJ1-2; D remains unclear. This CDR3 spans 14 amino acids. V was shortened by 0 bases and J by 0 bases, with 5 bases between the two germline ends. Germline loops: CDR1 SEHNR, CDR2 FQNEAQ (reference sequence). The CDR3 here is CASSLAGTNYGYTF. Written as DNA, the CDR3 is TGTGCCAGCAGCTTAGCAGGAACTAACTATGGCTACACCTTC. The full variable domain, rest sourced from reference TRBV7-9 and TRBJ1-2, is DTGVSQNPRHKITKRGQNVTFRCDPISEHNRLYWYRQTLGQGPEFLTYFQNEAQLEKSRLLSDRFSAERPKGSFSTLEIQRTEQGDSAMYLCASSLAGTNYGYTFGSGTRLTVV.

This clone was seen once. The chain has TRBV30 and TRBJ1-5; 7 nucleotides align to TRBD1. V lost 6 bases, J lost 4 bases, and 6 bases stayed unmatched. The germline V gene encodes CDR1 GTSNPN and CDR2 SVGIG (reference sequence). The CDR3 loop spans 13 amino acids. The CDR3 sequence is CACRGTVNQPQHF. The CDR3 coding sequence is TGTGCCTGTCGTGGGACAGTAAATCAGCCCCAGCATTTT.

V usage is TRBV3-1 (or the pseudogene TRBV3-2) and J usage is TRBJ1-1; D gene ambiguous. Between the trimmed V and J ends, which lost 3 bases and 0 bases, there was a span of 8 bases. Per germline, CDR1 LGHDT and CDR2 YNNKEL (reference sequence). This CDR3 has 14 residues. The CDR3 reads CASSQPPMNTEAFF. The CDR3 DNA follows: TGTGCCAGCAGCCAGCCACCAATGAACACTGAAGCTTTCTTT.

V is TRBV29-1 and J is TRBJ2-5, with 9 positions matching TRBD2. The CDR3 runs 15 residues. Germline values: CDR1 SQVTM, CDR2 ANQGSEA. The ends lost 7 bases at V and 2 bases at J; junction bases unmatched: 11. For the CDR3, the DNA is TGCAGCGCTCCTATGACTAGCGGTTCACAAGAGACCCAGTACTTC. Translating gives CSAPMTSGSQETQYF.

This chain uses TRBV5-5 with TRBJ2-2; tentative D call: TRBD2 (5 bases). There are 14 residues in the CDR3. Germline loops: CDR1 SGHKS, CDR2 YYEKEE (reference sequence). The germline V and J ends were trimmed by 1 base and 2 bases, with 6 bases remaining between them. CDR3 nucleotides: TGTGCCAGCAGCTTGCGGGGAAACACCGGGGAGCTGTTTTTT. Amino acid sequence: CASSLRGNTGELFF.

The CDR3 is CASSLYRTGSNSPLHF. Here the CDR3 DNA reads TGTGCCAGCAGCTTATACCGGACAGGGTCGAATTCACCCCTCCACTTT. This sequence joins TRBV7-2 and TRBJ1-6; 8 bases are shared with TRBD1. Germline V gene sequence: CDR1 SGHTA, CDR2 FQGNSA. Unmatched junction bases numbered 7, after V lost 2 bases and J lost 7 bases. This CDR3 is 16 amino acids long.

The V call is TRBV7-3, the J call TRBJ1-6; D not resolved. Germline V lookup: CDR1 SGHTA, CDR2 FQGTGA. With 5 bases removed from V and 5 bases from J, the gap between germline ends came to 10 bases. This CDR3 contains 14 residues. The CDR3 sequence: CASSLLVDNSPLHF. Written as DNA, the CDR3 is TGTGCCAGCAGCCTTTTGGTCGATAATTCACCCCTCCACTTT.

In nucleotides, the CDR3 is TGTGCCATCAGTGAGTCCAGGGCAGGGGGGAGTGAAAAACTGTTTTTT. Its translation: CAISESRAGGSEKLFF. The chain employs TRBV10-3 and TRBJ1-4; TRBD1 matches 7 bases. The germline V gene encodes CDR1 ENHRY and CDR2 SYGVKD. This CDR3 contains 16 residues. With 0 bases clipped from V and 7 bases from J, the junction kept 8 bases outside the gene matches.

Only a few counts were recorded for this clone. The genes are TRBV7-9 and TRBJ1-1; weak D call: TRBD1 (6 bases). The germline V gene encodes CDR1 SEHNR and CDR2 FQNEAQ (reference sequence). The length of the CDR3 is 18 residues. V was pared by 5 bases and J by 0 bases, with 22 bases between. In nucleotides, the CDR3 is TGTGCCAGCAGCCCGAAAGTTACCGGGACACATGTGAACACTGAAGCTTTCTTT. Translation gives CASSPKVTGTHVNTEAFF.

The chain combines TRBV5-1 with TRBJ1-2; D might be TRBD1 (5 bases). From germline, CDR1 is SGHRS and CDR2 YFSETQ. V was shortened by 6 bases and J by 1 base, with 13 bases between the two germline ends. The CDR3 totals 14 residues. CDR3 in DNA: TGCGCCAGCAAGCCCGACAGTGATAACTATGGCTACACCTTC. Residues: CASKPDSDNYGYTF.

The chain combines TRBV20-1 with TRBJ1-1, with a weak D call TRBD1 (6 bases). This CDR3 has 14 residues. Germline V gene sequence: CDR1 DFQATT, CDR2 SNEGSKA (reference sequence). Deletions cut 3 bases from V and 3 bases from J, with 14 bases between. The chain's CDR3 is CSASGGKGDTEAFF. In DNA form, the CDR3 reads TGCAGTGCTAGTGGGGGGAAGGGGGACACTGAAGCTTTCTTT.